The 18 T cell receptor beta chains below come from one sample, sequenced in a study of blood T cell repertoires in COVID-19. TCRdb's table, derived via immunoSEQ multiplex PCR, lists solely in-frame clones and lacks some. Of around 200,000 clones in the sample, roughly 89% were seen once. The sample comprised peripheral blood. The receptor set was obtained from a young woman who had recovered from COVID-19.

The chain has TRBV11-3 and TRBJ1-1; 7 bases fit TRBD1. Germline loops: CDR1 SGHNT, CDR2 YENEEA. V dropped 4 bases and J dropped 5; count of bases not matched to a gene: 7. The CDR3 contains 14 residues. The CDR3: CASSSGQYGTEAFF. The CDR3 region has the DNA TGTGCCAGCAGCTCGGGACAGTATGGGACTGAAGCTTTCTTT.

The CDR3 here is CASSLTGGDEKLFF. CDR3 nucleotide sequence: TGTGCCAGCAGTCTTACAGGGGGGGATGAAAAACTGTTTTTT. The V call is TRBV28, the J call TRBJ1-4; 8 nucleotides match TRBD1. Germline V lookup: CDR1 MDHEN, CDR2 SYDVKM. The CDR3 consists of 14 residues. V trimming: 5 bases; J trimming: 6 bases; junction bases outside the gene matches: 5.

The chain links TRBV5-6 to TRBJ1-6, with D uncertain. CDR3 length: 15 amino acids. Germline V CDR1 and CDR2: SGHDT, YYEEEE. V lost 0 bases to trimming and J lost 7 bases, with 11 bases between them. CDR3 in amino acids: CASSLEPQVNSPLHF. DNA for the CDR3: TGTGCCAGCAGCTTGGAACCCCAGGTCAATTCACCCCTCCACTTT.

The chain is built from TRBV7-9 and TRBJ1-2; D call uncertain. In germline, CDR1 is SEHNR, CDR2 FQNEAQ (reference sequence). V was cut by 7 bases and J by 8 bases, with 17 bases left in between. The CDR3 extends over 13 amino acids. CDR3 region: CASTPPTQVGYTF. CDR3 bases: TGTGCCAGCACCCCCCCGACCCAGGTGGGCTACACCTTC.

This chain links TRBV4-2 with TRBJ1-3; D not certain. Germline assignment: CDR1 LGHNA and CDR2 YNFKEQ. The CDR3 runs to 17 residues. V shed 3 bases and J shed 0 bases, with 15 bases lying between them. The CDR3 region has the DNA TGTGCCAGCAGCCACCTTTCACATAGCCTCTCTGGAAACACCATATATTTT. This gives the protein CASSHLSHSLSGNTIYF.

The chain couples TRBV30 to TRBJ2-2, with a tentative D call TRBD1 (6 bases). CDR1 is GTSNPN and CDR2 is SVGIG in the germline V gene (reference sequence). Between the trimmed V and J ends, which lost 6 bases and 3 bases, there was a span of 17 bases. The CDR3 has 15 residues. CDR3 sequence reads: CACTIGQGYTGELFF. DNA of the CDR3: TGTGCCTGCACGATTGGGCAGGGGTACACCGGGGAGCTGTTTTTT.

The chain recombines TRBV2 with TRBJ1-2; 8 nucleotides agree with TRBD1. The germline V gene encodes CDR1 SNHLY and CDR2 FYNNEI. The CDR3 is 14 amino acids. V was pared by 7 bases and J by 2 bases, with 6 bases of the junction left unmatched. The CDR3 protein is CASNNRQGNYGYTF. CDR3 DNA sequence: TGTGCCAGCAATAATCGACAGGGGAACTATGGCTACACCTTC.

This chain links TRBV20-1 with TRBJ2-2; a possible D gene is TRBD2 (5 bases). V was shortened by 6 bases and J by 6 bases, with 8 bases between the two germline ends. Germline V gene data show CDR1 as DFQATT and CDR2 as SNEGSKA (reference sequence). The length of the CDR3 is 11 residues. In DNA form, the CDR3 reads TGCAGTGCCCCCGGGGCCGGGGAGCTGTTTTTT. This encodes CSAPGAGELFF.

The chain links TRBV3-1 (or the pseudogene TRBV3-2) to TRBJ2-7, with D hard to call. In germline, CDR1 is LGHDT, CDR2 YNNKEL (reference sequence). V dropped 1 base and J dropped 4 bases, with 5 bases sitting between them. The CDR3 sequence is 12 residues long. The CDR3 DNA reads TGTGCCAGCAGCCAAGTTCAGTACGAGCAGTACTTC. Translation: CASSQVQYEQYF.

This clone came up once. The chain uses TRBV27 and TRBJ2-1; the match to TRBD2 covers 11 bases. The J segment lost 5 bases and the V segment lost 5 bases, leaving 5 bases of the junction unmatched. The germline CDR1 and CDR2 sequences are MNHEY and SMNVEV (reference sequence). The CDR3 runs to 15 residues. Here the CDR3 reads CASSPGTSGDNEQFF. The CDR3 DNA follows: TGTGCCAGCAGTCCCGGGACTAGCGGAGACAATGAGCAGTTCTTC.

The V and J genes are TRBV28 and TRBJ1-6; a weak D match, TRBD1 (6 bases). The germline V gene has CDR1 MDHEN and CDR2 SYDVKM. V gave up 6 bases and J gave up 4 bases, with 13 bases separating them. The CDR3 loop spans 15 amino acids. The CDR3: CASSRQGPYNSPLHF. CDR3 sequence (DNA): TGTGCCAGCAGCCGCCAGGGGCCTTATAATTCACCCCTCCACTTT.

Comment on this clone: This same CDR3 is encoded by further DNA sequences in the sample. The chain recombines TRBV14 with TRBJ2-4; the D is unclear. Between the trimmed V and J ends, which lost 1 base and 1 base, there was a span of 5 bases. CDR1 and CDR2 (germline): SGHDN, FVKESK. The CDR3 length is 14 residues. This chain's CDR3 is CASSQAGAKNIQYF. The CDR3 bases are TGTGCCAGCAGCCAAGCCGGGGCCAAAAACATTCAGTACTTC.

This chain joins TRBV11-2 and TRBJ2-3, with D possibly being TRBD1 (6 bases). Germline CDR1 and CDR2: SGHAT and FQNNGV. The V and J ends lost 5 bases and 3 bases respectively, with 9 bases between them. This CDR3 is 13 amino acids long. The CDR3 reads CASSHRVTDTQYF. For the CDR3, the DNA is TGTGCCAGCAGCCACAGGGTAACAGATACGCAGTATTTT.

The chain is built from TRBV6-4 and TRBJ1-2; 8 nucleotides match TRBD1. The CDR3 is 16 amino acids. Germline CDR1 is MRHNA and CDR2 is SNTAGT. With 3 bases clipped from V and 6 bases from J, the junction kept 12 bases outside the gene matches. The CDR3 spells CASSESGTGLGHGYTF. The CDR3 DNA is TGTGCCAGCAGTGAGTCCGGGACAGGATTAGGTCATGGCTACACCTTC.

This chain joins TRBV7-3 and TRBJ2-3; 10 bases are a match to TRBD2. The CDR3 runs to 18 residues. Unmatched junction bases numbered 8, after V lost 0 bases and J lost 2 bases. Germline CDR1 is SGHTA and CDR2 is FQGTGA. CDR3 nucleotides: TGTGCCAGCAGCTTAACCCCCCCTAGCGGGGGCCTCACAGATACGCAGTATTTT. Protein sequence: CASSLTPPSGGLTDTQYF.

This rearrangement joins TRBV9 to TRBJ1-1; 8 bases fit TRBD1. V trimming: 3 bases; J trimming: 4 bases; junction bases outside the gene matches: 2. The CDR3 is 13 residues long. Germline values: CDR1 SGDLS, CDR2 YYNGEE. The CDR3 nucleotides are TGTGCCAGCAGCGCTGACAGGGGCACTGAAGCTTTCTTT. This codes for CASSADRGTEAFF.

The CDR3 spells CASSYLGAQETQYF. The CDR3, as DNA: TGTGCCAGCAGTTACTTGGGCGCCCAAGAGACCCAGTACTTC. This rearrangement joins TRBV6-5 to TRBJ2-5, with no clear D. V was cut by 1 base and J by 1 base, with 7 bases left in between. This CDR3 comprises 14 residues. Germline V gene sequence: CDR1 MNHEY, CDR2 SVGAGI.

On this clone: The sample contains more than one DNA sequence encoding this CDR3. The V call is TRBV19, the J call TRBJ2-7, with 9 bases lining up with TRBD2. V dropped 6 bases and J dropped 1; count of bases not matched to a gene: 1. Germline V gene data show CDR1 as LNHDA and CDR2 as SQIVND (reference sequence). The CDR3 loop spans 13 amino acids. Written as DNA, the CDR3 is TGTGCCAGTAGAGCGGGGGGTTCCTACGAGCAGTACTTC. It encodes CASRAGGSYEQYF.